The source of this TCR beta chain is a study of blood T cell repertoires in COVID-19. About the study: Samples of COVID-19 (acute and convalescent) were obtained from the United States, Italy and Spain. The cDNA or gDNA used as material had been derived from T cells, B-cell-depleted T cells, or PBMCs.

As handled by the study authors: Amplification with reference gene primers provided the estimates of nucleated cell counts. Measured with immunoSEQ multiplex PCR; TCRdb has only the in-frame clones, and not every one. For V, J and clone size, that table is used; D and trimming come from the DNA. The sample has 450,000 to 500,000 clones, 70% to 90% seen once. Losses at the gene ends were 4 bases for V and 2 bases for J; bases not matched to a gene: 2. Per the germline V gene, CDR1 is MGHRA and CDR2 is YSYEKL. The CDR3 consists of 14 residues. The chain joins TRBV4-1 to TRBJ2-7; 10 positions agree with TRBD1. Sequencing was done on a sample of peripheral blood. This receptor was taken from a human donor in a cohort sampled during active COVID-19. The CDR3 DNA reads TGCGCCAGCAGCCGAGGACAGGGGGCCTACGAGCAGTACTTC. This encodes CASSRGQGAYEQYF.